This TCR beta chain was profiled in a study of tumor and adjacent non-tumor tissue in lung cancer. This CDR3 is built from 14 residues. Germline assignment: CDR1 GTSNPN and CDR2 SVGIG (reference sequence). As to this clonotype: Its antigen is unidentified. The junction departs from the called germline gene at one end, perhaps through a read error.

No cell sorting was done before RNA was extracted from the tissue. Whole-study results and caveats: Tumor tissue had significantly higher TCR diversity than normal lung.

The library came from three nested PCR rounds adapted from ARM-PCR protocols. TCRdb called the multiplex PCR reads again in MiXCR, with one record for every CDR3 protein. The sample yields 75,000 to 80,000 distinct CDR3 sequences, approximately 79% seen once. The clonotype comes from a woman aged 50 to 60 with non-small cell lung cancer. This rearrangement joins TRBV30 to TRBJ2-1; D is undetermined. Sequenced: lung tumor tissue. CDR3 bases: TGTGTCTGGAGTGTCCCGGGCCCTTTTAATGCGCGCTTCTTC. Amino acid sequence: CVWSVPGPFNARFF.